A single sample gave rise to the 12 T cell receptor beta chains below, sequenced in a study of tumor-infiltrating lymphocytes in primary liver carcinoma. From approximately 0.5 ug of total RNA, TCR beta-specific cDNA was reverse-transcribed using a constant-region primer. It was through three nested multiplex PCR rounds of slightly modified ARM-PCR that TCR beta libraries arose. The first two PCR rounds, roughly 9 cycles each, used TRBV1-TRBV30 forward primers and a C-beta reverse primer. TCRdb reanalysed the multiplex PCR reads using MiXCR and keeps one entry per CDR3 protein. The sample shows 300,000 to 350,000 distinct CDR3 sequences, around three fifths of them seen only once. Unsorted whole blood yielded the blood RNA, and germline DNA was also extracted. Sequencing was done on a sample of peripheral blood. The receptor set was obtained from a woman in her 30s with primary liver carcinoma and hepatitis B virus infection.

Remarks on this clonotype: This may be a read error, as it is one base from a much larger clone. This likely comes from a read error, as the CDR3 has no conserved phenylalanine or tryptophan at its end. The rearrangement uses TRBV12-5 and TRBJ1-2, with 8 bases lining up with TRBD1. J lost 8 bases, V lost 6 bases, and 5 bases had no gene match. Germline-derived CDR1 and CDR2 are LGHNT and FRNRAP. The CDR3 is 12 amino acids. The CDR3 region has the DNA TGTGCTAGTGGCCGGACAGGGATGGGCTACACCTCC. As protein: CASGRTGMGYTS.

The chain has TRBV5-4 and TRBJ2-7, with a weak D call TRBD2 (6 bases). CDR1 is SGHNT, CDR2 YYREEE, per germline (reference sequence). The germline V and J ends were trimmed by 2 bases and 7 bases, with 19 bases remaining between them. CDR3 length equals 15 residues. The CDR3 reads CASSFVGTGQREQYF. DNA for the CDR3: TGTGCCAGCAGCTTTGTTGGGACTGGCCAGAGGGAGCAGTACTTC. Complete variable domain (other parts from reference TRBV5-4 and TRBJ2-7): ETGVTQSPTHLIKTRGQQVTLRCSSQSGHNTVSWYQQALGQGPQFIFQYYREEENGRGNFPPRFSGLQFPNYSSELNVNALELDDSALYLCASSFVGTGQREQYFGPGTRLTVT.

This clonotype was seen a single time. A read error may explain this, as a much larger clone is one base away. The CDR3 here is CVSSYPLGTEAFF. CDR3 DNA sequence: TGTGTCAGCAGTTACCCGCTGGGAACTGAAGCTTTCTTT. The rearrangement links TRBV6-5 to TRBJ1-1; D uncertain. This CDR3 is built from 13 residues. Germline V gives CDR1 MNHEY, CDR2 SVGAGI.

The chain recombines TRBV7-9 with TRBJ2-7, with D possibly TRBD2 on 5 matching bases. This CDR3 has 14 amino acids. V gave up 8 bases and J gave up 11 bases, with 25 bases separating them. Per germline, CDR1 SEHNR and CDR2 FQNEAQ (reference sequence). CDR3 residues: CASRLGEFHTSKYF. Written as DNA, the CDR3 is TGTGCCAGCCGACTCGGGGAATTTCATACGAGCAAGTACTTC.

Comments on this clonotype: A much more abundant neighbour one base away suggests this may be a read error. The rearrangement uses TRBV29-1 and TRBJ2-3, with 7 bases lining up with TRBD2. Germline values: CDR1 SQVTM, CDR2 ANQGSEA. The length of the CDR3 is 14 residues. V shed 5 bases, J shed 8 bases, and the junction held 13 bases outside the gene matches. CDR3 protein: CSVSTSWRAGTQYF. The CDR3 DNA reads as TGCAGCGTTTCGACTAGCTGGAGGGCGGGTACGCAGTATTTT.

The genes are TRBV5-4 and TRBJ1-5; D gene ambiguous. CDR1 and CDR2 from the germline V gene are SGHNT and YYREEE (reference sequence). V was shortened by 0 bases and J by 2 bases, with 12 bases between the two germline ends. The CDR3 runs to 16 residues. CDR3 protein: CASSLDWGTCNQPQHF. CDR3 nucleotides: TGTGCCAGCAGCTTGGATTGGGGTACGTGCAATCAGCCCCAGCATTTT.

The V gene is TRBV6-5, the J gene TRBJ2-1; D unclear. Germline V gene data show CDR1 as MNHEY and CDR2 as SVGAGI. V lost 2 bases and J lost 10, with 15 bases in between. CDR3 length: 14 residues. CDR3 DNA sequence: TGTGCCAGCAGTTACCCGAACGGCCCAGACGAGCAGTTCTTC. It is translated as CASSYPNGPDEQFF.

The genes are TRBV11-2 and TRBJ2-4; D is perhaps TRBD2 (6 bases). TRBJ2-1 explains the end of the DNA better; the J call may be wrong. Per germline, CDR1 SGHAT and CDR2 FQNNGV. CDR3 length equals 15 residues. CDR3 loop: CASSFGDSYKNIQFF. CDR3 nucleotide sequence: TGTGCCAGCAGCTTCGGGGACTCCTATAAAAACATTCAGTTCTTC.

This clonotype was counted a few times. This rearrangement joins TRBV7-9 to TRBJ2-7, with 9 positions matching TRBD1. The CDR3 is made up of 15 amino acids. The germline gives CDR1 SEHNR, CDR2 FQNEAQ (reference sequence). Trimming cost V 4 bases and J 5 bases; bases outside gene matches: 9. The CDR3: CASSSGTGSYDEQYF. DNA for the CDR3: TGTGCCAGCAGCTCCGGGACAGGGTCGTACGACGAGCAGTACTTC.

In regard to this clonotype: A much more abundant neighbour one base away suggests this may be a read error. This rearrangement joins TRBV6-2 or TRBV6-3 to TRBJ1-1; TRBD1 matches 7 bases. V gave up 4 bases and J gave up 1 base; unmatched junction bases: 3. CDR3 length: 14 residues. Germline CDR1 reads MNHEY; CDR2 reads SVGEGT. As DNA, the CDR3 is TGTGCCAGCAGTTGGACAGGAGAGAACACTGAAGCTTTCTTT. Encoded protein: CASSWTGENTEAFF.

Only a few counts were recorded for this clonotype. The CDR3 DNA reads as TGTGCCAGCAGTTATAATAGCGGTTCCTACAATGAGCAGTTCTTC. Amino acid sequence: CASSYNSGSYNEQFF. This sequence joins TRBV13 and TRBJ2-1; perhaps TRBD2 as D (6 bases). Germline CDR1 is PRHDT and CDR2 is FYEKMQ (reference sequence). V lost 6 bases to trimming and J lost 1 base, with 13 bases between them. This CDR3 has 15 residues. The complete variable domain, with remaining parts taken from reference TRBV13 and TRBJ2-1, reads AAGVIQSPRHLIKEKRETATLKCYPIPRHDTVYWYQQGPGQDPQFLISFYEKMQSDKGSIPDRFSAQQFSDYHSELNMSSLELGDSALYFCASSYNSGSYNEQFFGPGTRLTVL.

A word on this clonotype: A read error may be the cause here, since a much bigger clone is one base away. The chain uses TRBV12-3 or TRBV12-4 and TRBJ2-5, with 7 bases matching TRBD2. The CDR3 has 12 amino acids. Written as DNA, the CDR3 is TGTGCCAGCAGTTGGGACTATGAGACCCAGTGCTTC. This codes for CASSWDYETQCF.